These 26 T cell receptor beta chains were all obtained from the same sample, sequenced in a study of T cells after yellow fever vaccination. A single record per CDR3 protein comes from TCRdb applying MiXCR to the 5' RACE reads. The profile shows 150,000 to 200,000 distinct CDR3 sequences, roughly 6.2% of them singletons. Sequencing was performed on CD4+ T cells sorted from PBMCs, taken on the day of the first yellow fever vaccination. The receptors were gathered from a man younger than 35 who received the YFV17D yellow fever vaccine.

This sequence joins TRBV4-2 and TRBJ1-1, with D perhaps matching TRBD1 (6 bases). The CDR3 consists of 15 residues. Germline CDR1 and CDR2: LGHNA and YNFKEQ. Trimming removed 3 bases from V and 5 bases from J, with 16 bases in between. CDR3 nucleotide sequence: TGTGCCAGCAGCCAGCAAACAGGGCTTTGGACTGAAGCTTTCTTT. It is translated as CASSQQTGLWTEAFF.

The chain has TRBV7-8 and TRBJ2-5; 9 bases line up with TRBD1. CDR3 size: 15 residues. CDR1 SGHVS and CDR2 FQNEAQ come from the germline V gene. J was trimmed by 5 bases and V by 0 bases; bases with no gene match: 4. The CDR3 loop is CASSLAGTGRETQYF. The CDR3 bases are TGTGCCAGCAGCTTAGCCGGGACAGGGAGGGAGACCCAGTACTTC.

This clonotype has just a few counts. The chain is built from TRBV3-1 and TRBJ2-6, with 7 bases identical to TRBD1. Looked up from germline, CDR1 is LGHDT and CDR2 is YNNKEL (reference sequence). This CDR3 region has 14 residues. After removal of 2 bases from V and 7 bases from J, the junction contained 2 bases not matched to a gene. The CDR3 coding sequence is TGTGCCAGCAGCCAAAACAGGGGAGCCAACGTCCTGACTTTC. Translating it yields CASSQNRGANVLTF.

The chain is built from TRBV6-5 and TRBJ1-6; the D gene is possibly TRBD1 (5 bases). This CDR3 comprises 17 residues. The V end was cut by 0 bases, the J end by 10 bases, with 19 bases between. Germline V gene lookup returns CDR1 MNHEY and CDR2 SVGAGI. The CDR3 sequence: CASSYSTVPGGGSPLHF. The CDR3 DNA sequence: TGTGCCAGCAGTTACTCGACTGTTCCGGGGGGAGGATCACCCCTCCACTTT.

This clonotype was seen at least ten times. The V gene is TRBV11-2, the J gene TRBJ2-3; 12 nucleotides line up with TRBD2. This CDR3 comprises 16 residues. Germline V gene sequence: CDR1 SGHAT, CDR2 FQNNGV. The J segment lost 3 bases and the V segment lost 2 bases, leaving 3 bases of the junction unmatched. In DNA, the CDR3 is TGTGCCAGCAGCTTACTAGCGGGGGGGTCTACAGATACGCAGTATTTT. It translates to CASSLLAGGSTDTQYF.

There are many counts of this clonotype. J is TRBJ2-7 and V is TRBV6-5; no reliable D call. V was cut by 1 base and J by 2 bases, with 15 bases left in between. The CDR3 sequence is 16 residues long. CDR1 is MNHEY, CDR2 SVGAGI, per germline. The CDR3 loop reads CASSYFLGRPAYEQYF. The DNA for the CDR3 is TGTGCCAGCAGTTACTTTCTTGGGCGGCCAGCCTACGAGCAGTACTTC.

This clonotype was counted ten times or more. The CDR3 spells CSVPPQPGGYTF. The CDR3 bases are TGCAGTGTTCCACCTCAACCCGGTGGCTACACCTTC. This sequence joins TRBV20-1 and TRBJ1-2; D call uncertain. The CDR3 has 12 residues. Trimming stripped 7 bases from V and 7 bases from J, with 16 bases between. Germline loops: CDR1 DFQATT, CDR2 SNEGSKA (reference sequence).

This clonotype was seen a few times. The chain has TRBV7-2 and TRBJ2-3; 8 bases map to TRBD2. J was trimmed by 5 bases and V by 5 bases; bases with no gene match: 12. The CDR3 is 16 amino acids. From germline, CDR1 is SGHTA and CDR2 FQGNSA. The CDR3 spells CASSPWAGGHKDTQYF. The CDR3 bases are TGTGCCAGCAGCCCGTGGGCGGGGGGTCATAAAGATACGCAGTATTTT. The full variable domain, with the rest looked up from reference TRBV7-2 and TRBJ2-3, is GAGVSQSPSNKVTEKGKDVELRCDPISGHTALYWYRQSLGQGLEFLIYFQGNSAPDKSGLPSDRFSAERTGGSVSTLTIQRTQQEDSAVYLCASSPWAGGHKDTQYFGPGTRLTVL.

Regarding this clonotype: Possible read error: a much larger clone is one base away. This chain uses TRBV15 with TRBJ1-2; possibly TRBD1 for D (5 bases). The CDR3 loop spans 20 amino acids. The germline V gene has CDR1 LNHNV and CDR2 YYDKDF (reference sequence). CDR3 sequence reads: CAISRSLIQGEGSVNYGYTF. CDR3 nucleotides: TGTGCCATCAGCAGATCCTTAATCCAGGGAGAGGGTAGCGTTAACTATGGCTACACCTTC. The full variable domain, in which reference TRBV15 and TRBJ1-2 provide the parts outside the CDR3, is DAMVIQNPRYQVTQFGKPVTLSCSQTLNHNVMYWYQQKSSQAPKLLFHYYDKDFNNEADTPDNFQSRRPNTSFCFLDIRSPGLGDTAMYLCAISRSLIQGEGSVNYGYTFGSGTRLTVV.

This clonotype has at least ten counts. The gene calls are TRBV10-3 and TRBJ2-7; D uncertain. The V gene lost 2 bases and the J gene lost 2 bases, with 7 bases spanning the gap. CDR1 is ENHRY and CDR2 is SYGVKD in the germline V gene. The CDR3 runs 13 residues. This chain's CDR3 is CAISEPPTYEQYF. CDR3 coding DNA: TGTGCCATCAGTGAGCCCCCCACCTACGAGCAGTACTTC.

The chain joins TRBV14 to TRBJ2-7; D possibly uses TRBD1 or TRBD2 (5 bases each). Trimming cost V 0 bases and J 6 bases, with 18 bases left between them. This CDR3 comprises 16 residues. Germline V gene lookup returns CDR1 SGHDN and CDR2 FVKESK. CDR3 DNA sequence: TGTGCCAGCAGCCAAGAATTTGGGACGGCAAGGATCGAGCAGTACTTC. Residues: CASSQEFGTARIEQYF.

The genes are TRBV20-1 and TRBJ1-2; no clear D gene. Trimming left V 6 bases short and J 0 bases short, with 11 bases between. CDR3 length equals 13 residues. Germline-derived CDR1 and CDR2 are DFQATT and SNEGSKA (reference sequence). CDR3 sequence: CSARNEPNYGYTF. For the CDR3, the DNA is TGCAGTGCGAGGAACGAACCTAACTATGGCTACACCTTC.

This chain connects TRBV20-1 to TRBJ1-4; D perhaps matches TRBD1 (5 bases). Germline CDR1 is DFQATT and CDR2 is SNEGSKA (reference sequence). CDR3 length: 15 residues. Trimming shortened V by 0 bases and J by 6 bases, and 14 bases separated the two germline ends. The CDR3 protein is CSARDQRGDHEKLFF. The CDR3 DNA is TGCAGTGCTAGAGATCAACGGGGGGACCATGAAAAACTGTTTTTT.

On this clonotype itself: A much larger clone sits a single nucleotide away, making a read error possible. The chain couples TRBV6-7 to TRBJ2-1, with 9 bases aligning to TRBD1. TRBV6-7 is an ORF; its function is uncertain. The CDR3 contains 18 residues. Losses at the gene ends were 1 base for V and 5 bases for J; bases not matched to a gene: 12. The CDR3 bases are TGTGCCAGCAGTTACTGCCCCCATGGACAGGGGAGTCACAATGAGCAGTTCTTC. Protein sequence: CASSYCPHGQGSHNEQFF.

This clonotype occurred a few times. The V gene is TRBV25-1, the J gene TRBJ1-2; 11 bases are a match to TRBD1. The CDR3 loop spans 14 amino acids. V gave up 6 bases and J gave up 7 bases; unmatched junction bases: 7. Germline CDR1 MGHDK, CDR2 SYGVNS. The CDR3: CASSRTGGASGYTF. CDR3 sequence (DNA): TGTGCCAGCAGCAGGACAGGGGGCGCGTCTGGCTACACCTTC.

This clonotype appeared many times. The rearrangement uses TRBV7-9 and TRBJ2-2; D gene ambiguous. The germline V gene encodes CDR1 SEHNR and CDR2 FQNEAQ (reference sequence). The germline V and J ends were trimmed by 5 bases and 5 bases, with 12 bases remaining between them. There are 14 residues in the CDR3. CDR3 sequence (DNA): TGTGCCAGCAGCCCAGGATTGGCGACCGGGGAGCTGTTTTTT. This sequence encodes CASSPGLATGELFF.

The chain links TRBV20-1 to TRBJ1-6; no reliable D call. There are 15 residues in the CDR3. V shed 1 base and J shed 5 bases, with 12 bases lying between them. Per the germline V gene, CDR1 is DFQATT and CDR2 is SNEGSKA (reference sequence). In nucleotides, the CDR3 is TGCAGTGCTAGAGTACGGGGAGGGAATAATTCACCCCTCCACTTT. This sequence encodes CSARVRGGNNSPLHF.

This clonotype was found many times. This sequence joins TRBV7-2 and TRBJ2-3; 11 bases agree with TRBD2. Germline lookup yields CDR1 SGHTA and CDR2 FQGNSA. The CDR3 has 17 residues. V lost 5 bases to trimming and J lost 1 base; unmatched junction nucleotides: 8. CDR3: CASSPTPTSGGTDTQYF. The CDR3 DNA sequence: TGTGCCAGCAGCCCTACCCCGACTAGCGGGGGCACAGATACGCAGTATTTT.

This sequence joins TRBV20-1 and TRBJ2-3, with D maybe TRBD2 (7 bases). CDR1 is DFQATT, CDR2 SNEGSKA, per germline (reference sequence). The CDR3 is 14 amino acids. V was clipped by 6 bases and J by 4 bases, with 17 bases between them. The CDR3 DNA reads as TGCAGTGCGAAAAGGGGGGGGGCCCCAGATACGCAGTATTTT. Translating it yields CSAKRGGAPDTQYF.

This clonotype was detected ten times or more. The V gene is TRBV4-3, the J gene TRBJ2-3; a weak D match, TRBD1 (5 bases). CDR3 length equals 18 residues. Germline CDR1 and CDR2: LGHNA and YSLEER. Trimming cost V 1 base and J 0 bases, with 17 bases left between them. The CDR3, as DNA: TGCGCCAGCAGCCAAGGCAATGGGGCTGATACTAGCACAGATACGCAGTATTTT. It yields the protein CASSQGNGADTSTDTQYF.

V usage is TRBV18 and J usage is TRBJ2-5; D not certain. This CDR3 region has 13 residues. CDR1 and CDR2 from the germline V gene are KGHSH and LQKENI. The V end was cut by 3 bases, the J end by 3 bases, with 8 bases between. DNA of the CDR3: TGTGCCAGCTCACCCGACTTGGAAGAGACCCAGTACTTC. This codes for CASSPDLEETQYF.

The chain has TRBV2 and TRBJ2-5; tentatively, D is TRBD2 (6 bases). Deletions cut 6 bases from V and 5 bases from J, with 13 bases between. Germline V gene data show CDR1 as SNHLY and CDR2 as FYNNEI. The CDR3 is 13 amino acids. The CDR3 nucleotides are TGTGCCAGCAGGGCTGGAGGGTCGGAGACCCAGTACTTC. Translated: CASRAGGSETQYF. The whole variable domain, remainder taken from reference TRBV2 and TRBJ2-5, is EPEVTQTPSHQVTQMGQEVILRCVPISNHLYFYWYRQILGQKVEFLVSFYNNEISEKSEIFDDQFSVERPDGSNFTLKIRSTKLEDSAMYFCASRAGGSETQYFGPGTRLLVL.

With regard to this clonotype: A much larger clone sits a single nucleotide away, making a read error possible. This rearrangement joins TRBV25-1 to TRBJ2-2, with 7 bases fitting TRBD1. Losses at the gene ends were 0 bases for V and 3 bases for J; bases not matched to a gene: 7. The CDR3 has 17 amino acids. Germline V gene sequence: CDR1 MGHDK, CDR2 SYGVNS. The CDR3 protein is CASSEYILRGHTGELFF. The CDR3 DNA reads as TGTGCCAGCAGTGAATATATCTTGAGGGGGCACACCGGGGAGCTGTTTTTT.

This clonotype was seen ten or more times. As DNA, the CDR3 is TGTGCCACCAGCAGAGCGGTGACCACAGATACGCAGTATTTT. Translating gives CATSRAVTTDTQYF. The V gene is TRBV15, the J gene TRBJ2-3; D unresolved. Trimming removed 1 base at V and 2 bases at J, with 7 bases between. The CDR3 extends over 14 amino acids. Germline CDR1 LNHNV, CDR2 YYDKDF (reference sequence).

This clonotype was observed a few times. The chain's CDR3 is CASSFDRARGKLFF. CDR3 nucleotides: TGTGCCAGCAGTTTCGACAGGGCCAGGGGAAAACTGTTTTTT. The genes are TRBV12-3 or TRBV12-4 and TRBJ1-4, with 7 bases fitting TRBD1. The V and J ends lost 3 bases and 10 bases, in that order; junction bases with no gene match: 8. This CDR3 comprises 14 residues.

The chain links TRBV6-5 to TRBJ2-1; the match to TRBD1 covers 8 bases. The CDR3 covers 16 residues. Germline V CDR1 and CDR2: MNHEY, SVGAGI. J gave up 5 bases and V 4 bases, and 10 bases lay outside the gene matches. The CDR3 DNA reads TGTGCCAGCAGTTCCCAGGACAGGGAACTGAACAATGAGCAGTTCTTC. Translated: CASSSQDRELNNEQFF.